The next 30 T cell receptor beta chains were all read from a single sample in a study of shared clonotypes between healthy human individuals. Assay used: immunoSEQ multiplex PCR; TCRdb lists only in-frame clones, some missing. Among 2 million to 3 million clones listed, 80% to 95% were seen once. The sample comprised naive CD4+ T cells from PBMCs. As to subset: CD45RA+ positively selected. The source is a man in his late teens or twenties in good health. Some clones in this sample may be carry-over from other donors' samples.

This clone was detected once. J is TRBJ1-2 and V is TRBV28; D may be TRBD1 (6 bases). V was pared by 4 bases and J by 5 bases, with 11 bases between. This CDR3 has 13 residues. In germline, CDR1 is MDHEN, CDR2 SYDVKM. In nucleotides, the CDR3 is TGTGCCAGCAGTTCCGAAGACAGGTATGGCTACACCTTC. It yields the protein CASSSEDRYGYTF.

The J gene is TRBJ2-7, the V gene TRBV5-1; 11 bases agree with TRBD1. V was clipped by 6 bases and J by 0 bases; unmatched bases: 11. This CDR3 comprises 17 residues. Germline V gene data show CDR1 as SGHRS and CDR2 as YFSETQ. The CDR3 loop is CASIPAPGTGGSYEQYF. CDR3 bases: TGCGCCAGCATCCCGGCTCCCGGGACAGGGGGCTCCTACGAGCAGTACTTC.

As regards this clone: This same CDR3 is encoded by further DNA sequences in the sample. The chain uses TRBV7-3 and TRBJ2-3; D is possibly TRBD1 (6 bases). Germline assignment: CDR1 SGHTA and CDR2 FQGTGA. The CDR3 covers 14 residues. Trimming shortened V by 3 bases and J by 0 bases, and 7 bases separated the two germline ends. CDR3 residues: CASSLQGSTDTQYF. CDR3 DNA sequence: TGTGCCAGCAGCTTGCAGGGGAGCACAGATACGCAGTATTTT.

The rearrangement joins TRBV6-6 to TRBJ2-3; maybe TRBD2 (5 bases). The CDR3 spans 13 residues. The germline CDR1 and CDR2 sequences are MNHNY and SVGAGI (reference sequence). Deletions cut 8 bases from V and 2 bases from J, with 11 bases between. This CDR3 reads CASGILATDTQYF. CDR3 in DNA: TGTGCCAGCGGAATCCTAGCCACAGATACGCAGTATTTT.

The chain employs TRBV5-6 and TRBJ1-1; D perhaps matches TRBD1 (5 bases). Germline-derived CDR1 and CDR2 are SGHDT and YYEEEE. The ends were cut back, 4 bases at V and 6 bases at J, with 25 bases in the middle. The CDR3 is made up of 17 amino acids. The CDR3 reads CASSPPFGMQGEAEAFF. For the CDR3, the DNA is TGTGCCAGCAGCCCTCCTTTCGGAATGCAGGGCGAGGCTGAAGCTTTCTTT. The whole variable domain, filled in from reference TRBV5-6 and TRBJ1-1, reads DAGVTQSPTHLIKTRGQQVTLRCSPKSGHDTVSWYQQALGQGPQFIFQYYEEEERQRGNFPDRFSGHQFPNYSSELNVNALLLGDSALYLCASSPPFGMQGEAEAFFGQGTRLTVV.

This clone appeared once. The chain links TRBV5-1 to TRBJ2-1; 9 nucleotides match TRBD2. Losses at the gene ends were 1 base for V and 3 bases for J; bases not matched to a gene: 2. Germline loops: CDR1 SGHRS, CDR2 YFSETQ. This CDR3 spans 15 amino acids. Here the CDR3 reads CASSLPLAGYNEQFF. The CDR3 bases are TGCGCCAGCAGCTTGCCACTAGCGGGCTACAATGAGCAGTTCTTC.

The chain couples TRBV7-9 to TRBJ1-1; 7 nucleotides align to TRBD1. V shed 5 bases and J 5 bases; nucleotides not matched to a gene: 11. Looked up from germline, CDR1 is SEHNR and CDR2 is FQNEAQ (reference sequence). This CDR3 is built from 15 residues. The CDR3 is CASSPGDRVGTEAFF. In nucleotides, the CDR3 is TGTGCCAGCAGCCCAGGAGACAGGGTAGGTACTGAAGCTTTCTTT.

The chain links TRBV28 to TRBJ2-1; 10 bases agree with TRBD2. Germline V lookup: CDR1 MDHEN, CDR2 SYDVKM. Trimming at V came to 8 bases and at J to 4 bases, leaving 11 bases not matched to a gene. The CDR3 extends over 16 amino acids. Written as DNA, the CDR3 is TGTGCCAGCGGGCCCCTGGGACTAGCGTATTACAATGAGCAGTTCTTC. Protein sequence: CASGPLGLAYYNEQFF.

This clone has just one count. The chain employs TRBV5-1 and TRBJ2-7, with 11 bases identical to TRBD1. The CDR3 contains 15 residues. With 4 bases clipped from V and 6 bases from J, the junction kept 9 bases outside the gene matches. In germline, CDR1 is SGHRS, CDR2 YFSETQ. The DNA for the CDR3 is TGCGCCAGCAGCCCAACCCGGGGACAGGGGGGCGAGCAGTACTTC. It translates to CASSPTRGQGGEQYF.

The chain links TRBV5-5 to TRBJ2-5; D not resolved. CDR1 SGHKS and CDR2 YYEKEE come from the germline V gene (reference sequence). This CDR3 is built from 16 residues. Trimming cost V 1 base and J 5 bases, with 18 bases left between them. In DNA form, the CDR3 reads TGTGCCAGCAGCTTGTTTGCCAGATTTGAGTCGGAGACCCAGTACTTC. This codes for CASSLFARFESETQYF.

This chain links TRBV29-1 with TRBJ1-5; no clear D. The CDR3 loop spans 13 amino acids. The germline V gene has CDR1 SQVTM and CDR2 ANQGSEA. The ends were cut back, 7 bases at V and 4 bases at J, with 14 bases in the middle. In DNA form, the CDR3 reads TGCAGCGCTGCCCGGGATAGTAATCAGCCCCAGCATTTT. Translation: CSAARDSNQPQHF.

CDR3 in DNA: TGTGCCAGCAGCCCTAGGTCCGGGACAGTCAAAGGAAACACCATATATTTT. It specifies CASSPRSGTVKGNTIYF. V usage is TRBV11-2 and J usage is TRBJ1-3; 7 bases align to TRBD1. This CDR3 has 17 amino acids. The junction had 14 bases not matched to a gene; V was cut back by 5 bases and J by 4 bases. The germline V gene has CDR1 SGHAT and CDR2 FQNNGV. The variable domain in full, with the rest retrieved from reference TRBV11-2 and TRBJ1-3, is EAGVAQSPRYKIIEKRQSVAFWCNPISGHATLYWYQQILGQGPKLLIQFQNNGVVDDSQLPKDRFSAERLKGVDSTLKIQPAKLEDSAVYLCASSPRSGTVKGNTIYFGEGSWLTVV.

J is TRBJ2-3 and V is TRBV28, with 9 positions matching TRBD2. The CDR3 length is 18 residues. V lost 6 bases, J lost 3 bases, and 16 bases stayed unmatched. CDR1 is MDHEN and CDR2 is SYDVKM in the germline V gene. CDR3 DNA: TGTGCCAGCAGAGGGTGGGAGGTAGCGGGAGCGGGGACAGATACGCAGTATTTT. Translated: CASRGWEVAGAGTDTQYF.

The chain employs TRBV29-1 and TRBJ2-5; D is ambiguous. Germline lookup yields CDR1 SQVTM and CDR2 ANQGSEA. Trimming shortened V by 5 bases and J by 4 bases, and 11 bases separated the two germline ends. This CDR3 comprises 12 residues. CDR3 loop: CSVRQAPETQYF. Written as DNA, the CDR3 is TGCAGCGTTCGGCAGGCACCAGAGACCCAGTACTTC.

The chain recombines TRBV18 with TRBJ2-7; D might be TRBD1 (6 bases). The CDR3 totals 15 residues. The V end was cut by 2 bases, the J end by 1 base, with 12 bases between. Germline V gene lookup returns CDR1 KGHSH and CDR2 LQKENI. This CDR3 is CASSPGTLSSYEQYF. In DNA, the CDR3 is TGTGCCAGCTCACCAGGGACACTTTCTTCCTACGAGCAGTACTTC.

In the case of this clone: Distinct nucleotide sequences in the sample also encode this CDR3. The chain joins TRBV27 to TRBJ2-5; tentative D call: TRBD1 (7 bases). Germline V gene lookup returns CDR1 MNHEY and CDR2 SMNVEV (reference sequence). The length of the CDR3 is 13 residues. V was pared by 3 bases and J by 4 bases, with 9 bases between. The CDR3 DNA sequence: TGTGCCAGCAGTTTTCAGGGGGGAGAGACCCAGTACTTC. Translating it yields CASSFQGGETQYF.

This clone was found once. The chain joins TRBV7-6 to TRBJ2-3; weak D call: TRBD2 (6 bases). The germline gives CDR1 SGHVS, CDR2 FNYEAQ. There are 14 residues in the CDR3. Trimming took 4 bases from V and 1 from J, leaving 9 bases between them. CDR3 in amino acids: CASSSEGGTDTQYF. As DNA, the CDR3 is TGTGCCAGCAGCTCGGAGGGTGGCACAGATACGCAGTATTTT.

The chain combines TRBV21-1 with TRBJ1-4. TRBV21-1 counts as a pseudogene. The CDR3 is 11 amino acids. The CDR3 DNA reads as TGTGCCAGCAGCAAAGTTGGAAAACTGTTTTTT. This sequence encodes CASSKVGKLFF.

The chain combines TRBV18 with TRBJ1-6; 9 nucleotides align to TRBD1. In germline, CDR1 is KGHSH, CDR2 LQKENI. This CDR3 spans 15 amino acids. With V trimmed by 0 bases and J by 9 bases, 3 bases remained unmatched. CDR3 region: CASSPPWDRVSPLHF. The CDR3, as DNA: TGTGCCAGCTCACCACCATGGGACAGGGTTTCACCCCTCCACTTT. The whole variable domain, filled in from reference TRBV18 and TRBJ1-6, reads NAGVMQNPRHLVRRRGQEARLRCSPMKGHSHVYWYRQLPEEGLKFMVYLQKENIIDESGMPKERFSAEFPKEGPSILRIQQVVRGDSAAYFCASSPPWDRVSPLHFGNGTRLTVT.

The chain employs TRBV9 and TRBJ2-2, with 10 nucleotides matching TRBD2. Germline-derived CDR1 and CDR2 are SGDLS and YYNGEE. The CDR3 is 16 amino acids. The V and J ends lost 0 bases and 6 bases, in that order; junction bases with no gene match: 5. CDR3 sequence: CASSVDILAGSGELFF. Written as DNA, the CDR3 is TGTGCCAGCAGCGTAGATATACTAGCGGGATCCGGGGAGCTGTTTTTT.

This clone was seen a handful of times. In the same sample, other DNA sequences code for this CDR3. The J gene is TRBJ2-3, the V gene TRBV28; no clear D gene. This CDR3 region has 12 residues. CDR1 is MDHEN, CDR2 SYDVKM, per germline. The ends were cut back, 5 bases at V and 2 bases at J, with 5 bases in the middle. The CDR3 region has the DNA TGTGCCAGCAGTCCGTACACAGATACGCAGTATTTT. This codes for CASSPYTDTQYF.

As DNA, the CDR3 is TGTGCCAGCAGTTACTCATGGGGCGACACAGATACGCAGTATTTT. Residues: CASSYSWGDTDTQYF. This chain links TRBV6-5 with TRBJ2-3; TRBD1 is a possible D gene (5 bases). The ends were cut back, 0 bases at V and 2 bases at J, with 9 bases in the middle. CDR3 size: 15 residues. Looked up from germline, CDR1 is MNHEY and CDR2 is SVGAGI.

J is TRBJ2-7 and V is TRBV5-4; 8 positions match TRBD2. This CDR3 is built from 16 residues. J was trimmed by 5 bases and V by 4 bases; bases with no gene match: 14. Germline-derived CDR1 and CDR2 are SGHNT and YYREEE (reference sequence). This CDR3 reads CASSPREAGAPHEQYF. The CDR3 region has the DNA TGTGCCAGCAGCCCGAGAGAAGCGGGGGCCCCCCACGAGCAGTACTTC.

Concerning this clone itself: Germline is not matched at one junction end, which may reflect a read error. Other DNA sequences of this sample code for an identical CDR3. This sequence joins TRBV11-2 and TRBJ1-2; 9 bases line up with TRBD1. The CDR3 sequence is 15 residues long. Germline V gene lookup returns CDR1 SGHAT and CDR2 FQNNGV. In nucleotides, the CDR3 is TGCGCCAGCAGCATAGCCCCCGGGACAGGGATTGGCTACACCTTC. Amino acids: CASSIAPGTGIGYTF.

The CDR3 bases are TGTGCCAGCAGTCCATTGGACAGAACTTTTTACAATGAGCAGTTCTTC. This codes for CASSPLDRTFYNEQFF. This chain connects TRBV28 to TRBJ2-1; D perhaps matches TRBD1 (6 bases). Trimming removed 5 bases at V and 4 bases at J, with 18 bases between. This CDR3 has 16 residues. The germline V gene encodes CDR1 MDHEN and CDR2 SYDVKM. Combining the CDR3 with reference TRBV28 and TRBJ2-1 gives the whole variable domain DVKVTQSSRYLVKRTGEKVFLECVQDMDHENMFWYRQDPGLGLRLIYFSYDVKMKEKGDIPEGYSVSREKKERFSLILESASTNQTSMYLCASSPLDRTFYNEQFFGPGTRLTVL.

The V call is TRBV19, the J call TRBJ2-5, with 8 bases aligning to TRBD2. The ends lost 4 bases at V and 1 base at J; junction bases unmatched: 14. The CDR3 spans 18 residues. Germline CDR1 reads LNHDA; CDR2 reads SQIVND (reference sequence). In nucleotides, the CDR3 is TGTGCCAGTAGTAGAATGTCGGGAGGGCCGGGGATCCAAGAGACCCAGTACTTC. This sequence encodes CASSRMSGGPGIQETQYF.

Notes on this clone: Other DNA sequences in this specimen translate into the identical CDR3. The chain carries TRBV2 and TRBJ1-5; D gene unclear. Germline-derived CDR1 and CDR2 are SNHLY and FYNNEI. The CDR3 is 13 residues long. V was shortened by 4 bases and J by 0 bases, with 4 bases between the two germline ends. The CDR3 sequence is CASSGRSNQPQHF. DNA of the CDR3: TGTGCCAGCAGTGGCCGTAGCAATCAGCCCCAGCATTTT.

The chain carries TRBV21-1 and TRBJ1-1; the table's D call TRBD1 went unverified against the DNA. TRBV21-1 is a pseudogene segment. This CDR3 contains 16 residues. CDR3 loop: CASSKNGAGGLYEAFF. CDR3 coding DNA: TGTGCCAGCAGCAAAAACGGGGCAGGGGGCTTGTATGAAGCTTTCTTT.

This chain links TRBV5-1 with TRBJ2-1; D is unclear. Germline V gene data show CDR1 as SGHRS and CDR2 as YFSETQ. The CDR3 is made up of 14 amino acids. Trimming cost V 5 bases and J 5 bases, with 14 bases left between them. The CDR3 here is CASRTAGRNNEQFF. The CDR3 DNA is TGCGCCAGCAGAACGGCCGGCCGGAACAATGAGCAGTTCTTC.

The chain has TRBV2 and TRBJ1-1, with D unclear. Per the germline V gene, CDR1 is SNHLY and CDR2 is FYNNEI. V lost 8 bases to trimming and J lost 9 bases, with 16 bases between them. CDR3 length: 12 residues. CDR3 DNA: TGTGCCAGCGGCCCGGGGAGCCCTCAAGCTTTCTTT. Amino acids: CASGPGSPQAFF.